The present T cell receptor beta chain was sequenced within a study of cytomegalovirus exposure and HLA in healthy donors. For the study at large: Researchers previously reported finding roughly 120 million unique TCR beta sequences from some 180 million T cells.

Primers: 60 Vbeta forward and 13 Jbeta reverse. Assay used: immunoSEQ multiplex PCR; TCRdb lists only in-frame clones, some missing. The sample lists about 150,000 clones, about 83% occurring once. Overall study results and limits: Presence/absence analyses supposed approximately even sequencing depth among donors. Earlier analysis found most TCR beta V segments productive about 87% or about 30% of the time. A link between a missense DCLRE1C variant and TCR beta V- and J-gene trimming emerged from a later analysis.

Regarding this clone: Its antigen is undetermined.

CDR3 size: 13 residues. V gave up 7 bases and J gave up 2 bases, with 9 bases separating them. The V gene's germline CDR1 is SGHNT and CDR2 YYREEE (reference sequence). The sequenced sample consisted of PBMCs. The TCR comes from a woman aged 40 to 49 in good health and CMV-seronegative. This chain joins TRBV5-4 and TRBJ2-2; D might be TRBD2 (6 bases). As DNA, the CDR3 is TGTGCCAGCTGGGGGGTTAACACCGGGGAGCTGTTTTTT. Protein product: CASWGVNTGELFF. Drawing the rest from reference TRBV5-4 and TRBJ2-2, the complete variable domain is ETGVTQSPTHLIKTRGQQVTLRCSSQSGHNTVSWYQQALGQGPQFIFQYYREEENGRGNFPPRFSGLQFPNYSSELNVNALELDDSALYLCASWGVNTGELFFGEGSRLTVL.